Following are 14 T cell receptor beta chains from one sample sequenced in a study of OX40 agonist ivuxolimab in advanced cancers. The assay was immunoSEQ multiplex PCR, and TCRdb's table has in-frame clones only and misses some. The sample contains fewer than 45,000 clones, 89% of which appear only once. This specimen was CD4+ or CD8+ T cells sorted from blood, taken in a trial of the OX40 agonist ivuxolimab. The source of these receptors is an adult with an advanced solid tumor such as melanoma, head and neck, liver or kidney cancer.

The chain couples TRBV11-3 to TRBJ1-3, with D uncertain. The V gene lost 6 bases and the J gene lost 3 bases, with 6 bases spanning the gap. This CDR3 has 12 residues. Per germline, CDR1 SGHNT and CDR2 YENEEA. The CDR3 loop is CASRGNGNTIYF. CDR3 nucleotides: TGTGCCAGCAGAGGGAATGGAAACACCATATATTTT.

This sequence joins TRBV2 and TRBJ2-4, with 8 nucleotides matching TRBD2. V shed 5 bases, J shed 9 bases, and the junction held 9 bases outside the gene matches. CDR3 length equals 14 residues. Germline V gene sequence: CDR1 SNHLY, CDR2 FYNNEI. The CDR3 region is CASSSTASGGIQYF. The CDR3, as DNA: TGTGCCAGCAGTAGTACAGCCAGCGGGGGCATTCAGTACTTC.

The rearrangement links TRBV7-8 to TRBJ1-3; no clear D. Germline lookup yields CDR1 SGHVS and CDR2 FQNEAQ. With 5 bases removed from V and 4 bases from J, the gap between germline ends came to 12 bases. The length of the CDR3 is 14 residues. CDR3 sequence reads: CASSPGGLGNTIYF. The CDR3 DNA sequence: TGTGCCAGCAGCCCGGGAGGGTTAGGAAACACCATATATTTT. Together with reference TRBV7-8 and TRBJ1-3, the CDR3 gives the full variable domain: GAGVSQSPRYKVAKRGQDVALRCDPISGHVSLFWYQQALGQGPEFLTYFQNEAQLDKSGLPSDRFFAERPEGSVSTLKIQRTQQEDSAVYLCASSPGGLGNTIYFGEGSWLTVV.

The chain is built from TRBV7-7 and TRBJ1-1; 7 bases match TRBD1. Germline CDR1 and CDR2: SSHAT and FNYEAQ (reference sequence). This CDR3 has 17 amino acids. After removal of 4 bases from V and 8 bases from J, the junction contained 19 bases not matched to a gene. The chain's CDR3 is CASSSMRGAVQGDEAFF. The DNA for the CDR3 is TGTGCCAGCAGCTCGATGCGGGGGGCCGTCCAGGGGGACGAAGCTTTCTTT.

The rearrangement joins TRBV11-3 to TRBJ1-1; 12 nucleotides line up with TRBD1. The CDR3 length is 17 residues. V gave up 3 bases and J gave up 2 bases; unmatched junction bases: 7. The germline gives CDR1 SGHNT, CDR2 YENEEA. CDR3 in amino acids: CASSLGQGATKNTEAFF. DNA of the CDR3: TGTGCCAGCAGCTTGGGACAGGGGGCAACGAAAAACACTGAAGCTTTCTTT. Full variable domain (remainder filled in from reference TRBV11-3 and TRBJ1-1): EAGVVQSPRYKIIEKKQPVAFWCNPISGHNTLYWYLQNLGQGPELLIRYENEEAVDDSQLPKDRFSAERLKGVDSTLKIQPAELGDSAVYLCASSLGQGATKNTEAFFGQGTRLTVV.

V is TRBV5-1 and J is TRBJ2-3; the D call may be TRBD1 or TRBD2 (5 bases each). CDR1 and CDR2 (germline): SGHRS, YFSETQ. The germline V and J ends were trimmed by 4 bases and 5 bases, with 20 bases remaining between them. This CDR3 contains 16 residues. The CDR3 here is CASSTFGQGGGDTQYF. CDR3 in DNA: TGCGCCAGCAGCACTTTCGGGCAGGGTGGGGGAGATACGCAGTATTTT.

The V gene is TRBV5-1, the J gene TRBJ1-2; weak D call: TRBD1 (6 bases). The CDR3 has 15 residues. V was clipped by 0 bases and J by 4 bases, with 13 bases between them. Germline V gene lookup returns CDR1 SGHRS and CDR2 YFSETQ. CDR3 sequence reads: CASSLGAGASYGYTF. Here the CDR3 DNA reads TGCGCCAGCAGCTTGGGAGCAGGGGCTTCCTATGGCTACACCTTC.

This sequence joins TRBV11-2 and TRBJ1-6; the D gene is possibly TRBD1 (5 bases). Germline CDR1 is SGHAT and CDR2 is FQNNGV. Trimming cost V 1 base and J 8 bases, with 9 bases left between them. The length of the CDR3 is 14 residues. In DNA, the CDR3 is TGTGCCAGCAGCTTAGGGGGCCGGTATTCACCCCTCCACTTT. Translation: CASSLGGRYSPLHF.

The chain employs TRBV19 and TRBJ2-1; TRBD1 aligns across 7 bases. The CDR3 is 16 residues long. V dropped 4 bases and J dropped 0; count of bases not matched to a gene: 6. CDR1 and CDR2 (germline): LNHDA, SQIVND (reference sequence). The CDR3 region is CASSTGQLGSYNEQFF. The CDR3 DNA sequence: TGTGCCAGTAGTACGGGACAGCTAGGCTCCTACAATGAGCAGTTCTTC.

The CDR3 region is CASRNTEAFF. The CDR3 bases are TGTGCCAGCAGGAACACTGAAGCTTTCTTT. The gene calls are TRBV6-1 and TRBJ1-1; no reliable D call. The CDR3 is made up of 10 amino acids. Germline V gives CDR1 MNHNS, CDR2 SASEGT. Trimming removed 6 bases at V and 1 base at J, with 0 bases between.

The chain recombines TRBV10-3 with TRBJ2-1; weak D call: TRBD2 (6 bases). Trimming removed 10 bases at V and 7 bases at J, with 11 bases between. The CDR3 spans 11 residues. CDR1 is ENHRY and CDR2 is SYGVKD in the germline V gene. CDR3 amino acids: CATAGGNEQFF. DNA of the CDR3: TGTGCCACCGCCGGGGGAAATGAGCAGTTCTTC.

Written as DNA, the CDR3 is TGTGCCAGCAGCTATAGCGGGGGTGCGAACACCGGGGAGCTGTTTTTT. Its protein is CASSYSGGANTGELFF. The J gene is TRBJ2-2, the V gene TRBV7-2; 9 bases agree with TRBD2. The germline V gene encodes CDR1 SGHTA and CDR2 FQGNSA. V trimming: 4 bases; J trimming: 0 bases; junction bases outside the gene matches: 3. CDR3 length equals 16 residues.

The gene calls are TRBV7-2 and TRBJ2-3; 8 positions match TRBD2. The germline CDR1 and CDR2 sequences are SGHTA and FQGNSA. V was pared by 1 base and J by 5 bases, with 11 bases of the junction left unmatched. The CDR3 has 17 amino acids. CDR3 loop: CASSLVLRGAEKDTQYF. CDR3 coding DNA: TGTGCCAGCAGCTTAGTACTGCGGGGGGCCGAGAAAGATACGCAGTATTTT.

The V call is TRBV5-5, the J call TRBJ2-3; D is undetermined. Germline assignment: CDR1 SGHKS and CDR2 YYEKEE (reference sequence). V lost 4 bases and J 0 bases, leaving 9 bases between the germline ends. This CDR3 has 14 residues. In nucleotides, the CDR3 is TGTGCCAGCAGCGGTATAGGGAGCACAGATACGCAGTATTTT. Protein: CASSGIGSTDTQYF.